A selection of T cell receptor beta chains follows, all from one sample in a study of cytomegalovirus exposure and HLA in healthy donors. Measured with immunoSEQ multiplex PCR; TCRdb has only the in-frame clones, and not every one. The sample lists over 150,000 clones; approximately 80% were seen once. Sequencing used PBMCs. Receptors originate from a girl aged 2 to 9 in good health and CMV-seropositive. Both conserved end residues are part of each CDR3. Each record gives: D gene, V gene, J gene, clone size, CDR3 DNA, CDR3 protein. D genes are given only for firm matches. Some rows mark clone size as missing; the rest say once, few, many or name a class of expanded clone.

>TRBD2|TRBV19|TRBJ2-1|.
TGTGCCAGTAGTATCGGGACTAGCGGGAACAATGAGCAGTTCTTC
CASSIGTSGNNEQFF
>TRBD2|TRBV7-9|TRBJ2-3|.
TGTGCCAGCAGCTTCACCCGGACTAGCGGGAGCACAGATACGCAGTATTTT
CASSFTRTSGSTDTQYF
>TRBD2|TRBV7-6|TRBJ2-6|.
TGTGCCAGCAGCCCGGGACTAGCCCTCTCTGGGGCCAACGTCCTGACTTTC
CASSPGLALSGANVLTF
>.|TRBV2|TRBJ1-2|once
TGTGCCAGCAGTGAAGAGAGCCGCGGAAGTTTTGGCTACACCTTC
CASSEESRGSFGYTF
>TRBD1|TRBV2|TRBJ1-3|.
TGTGCCAGCAGCGGGGACAGGGGGAGCGGAAACACCATATATTTT
CASSGDRGSGNTIYF
>TRBD2|TRBV4-2|TRBJ2-2|.
TGTGCCAGCAGCCGACTAGCGGGAGTTGCCGGGGAGCTGTTTTTT
CASSRLAGVAGELFF
>.|TRBV27|TRBJ2-7|.
TGTGCCAGCAGTTTTGGCAGGGATGTTTACGAGCAGTACTTC
CASSFGRDVYEQYF
>.|TRBV5-1|TRBJ2-7|.
TGCGCCAGCAGCTTGGAAGGGCAGGGCGTCTCCGAGCAGTACTTC
CASSLEGQGVSEQYF
>TRBD1|TRBV5-1|TRBJ1-3|.
TGCGCCAGCAGCTTGGTGTTGTCGGGACAGTCTGGTGGAAACACCATATATTTT
CASSLVLSGQSGGNTIYF
>TRBD2|TRBV6-6|TRBJ2-5|.
TGTGCCAGCAGTTACCAAAGAGCGGGAGAAGGTCGGACCCAGTACTTC
CASSYQRAGEGRTQYF
>.|TRBV11-2|TRBJ2-3|.
TGTGCCAGCAGCCCCTCGGGAAGCACAGATACGCAGTATTTT
CASSPSGSTDTQYF
>.|TRBV5-1|TRBJ1-1|.
TGCGCCAGCAGCTTGGGTGCAGGCTCACCTGAAGCTTTCTTT
CASSLGAGSPEAFF
>.|TRBV13|TRBJ2-6|.
TGTGCCAGCAGCTTTCGCCAGTCTGGGGCCAACGTCCTGACTTTC
CASSFRQSGANVLTF
>TRBD1|TRBV19|TRBJ2-7|.
TGTGCCAGTAGTATAGAGGAGAGGGACAGGGTCGGTCCCTACGAGCAGTACTTC
CASSIEERDRVGPYEQYF
>.|TRBV19|TRBJ2-6|.
TGTGCCAGTAGTGTACAGGGTACGAGCTCTGGGGCCAACGTCCTGACTTTC
CASSVQGTSSGANVLTF
>TRBD2|TRBV5-1|TRBJ2-7|.
TGCGCCAGCAGCGACTTAGCGGGAGGCAGCTTTTACTACGAGCAGTACTTC
CASSDLAGGSFYYEQYF
>TRBD2|TRBV29-1|TRBJ2-1|once
TGCAGCGTTGAAACCGGTGGGAGGGAGGGCAATGAGCAGTTCTTC
CSVETGGREGNEQFF
>.|TRBV2|TRBJ2-7|.
TGTGCCAGCAGTGAATCCGATAGCCACTACTACGAGCAGTACTTC
CASSESDSHYYEQYF
>.|TRBV27|TRBJ1-5|.
TGTGCCAGCAGTTGGGGGGATAGCAATCAGCCCCAGCATTTT
CASSWGDSNQPQHF
>.|TRBV6-1|TRBJ2-7|.
TGTGCCAGCAGTGAGGTGACATTTTCCGAGCAGTACTTC
CASSEVTFSEQYF
>.|TRBV4-2|TRBJ2-7|.
TGTGCCAGCAGCCAAGATGTGGGGGGAGAGGTCTACGAGCAGTACTTC
CASSQDVGGEVYEQYF
>TRBD1|TRBV9|TRBJ2-1|.
TGTGCCAGCAGCGCCGGACAGGACTTGGCCTACAATGAGCAGTTCTTC
CASSAGQDLAYNEQFF
>.|TRBV28|TRBJ1-2|.
TGTGCCAGCAGCTTGCTTGCGGACTATGGCTACACCTTC
CASSLLADYGYTF
>TRBD2|TRBV9|TRBJ2-1|.
TGTGCCAGCAGCCGGGGGGACTACTCGTCCTACAATGAGCAGTTCTTC
CASSRGDYSSYNEQFF
>TRBD1|TRBV28|TRBJ1-5|.
TGTGCCAGCAGTTTTCAGGGGGGTGGGCCCCAGCATTTT
CASSFQGGGPQHF
>TRBD1|TRBV6-1|TRBJ2-3|.
TGTGCAGCCAAGGGACAGCCTGCGGAGGATACGCAGTATTTT
CAAKGQPAEDTQYF
>TRBD2|TRBV9|TRBJ2-3|.
TGTGCCAGCAGCGTAAAGAGCGGGGGGCCAGATACGCAGTATTTT
CASSVKSGGPDTQYF
>.|TRBV28|TRBJ2-7|.
TGTGCCAGCAGTTTACGGACTCGCGAGCAGTACTTC
CASSLRTREQYF
>.|TRBV9|TRBJ1-1|.
TGTGCCAGCAGCGTCAGGGTCGCCACTGAAGCTTTCTTT
CASSVRVATEAFF
>TRBD2|TRBV4-1|TRBJ2-1|.
TGCGCCAGCAGCCAAGATCCTAGCGGGGGGGCTAATGTGCAGTTCTTC
CASSQDPSGGANVQFF
>.|TRBV6-1|TRBJ2-2|few
TGTGCCTACAGAAGGGGTGGCACCGGGGAGCTGTTTTTT
CAYRRGGTGELFF
>.|TRBV19|TRBJ1-2|.
TGTGCCACGGGGACTTCTAACTATGGCTACACCTTC
CATGTSNYGYTF
>.|TRBV18|TRBJ1-2|.
TGTGCCAGCTCACCACCGGAGGGTCGCTATGGCTACACCTTC
CASSPPEGRYGYTF
>TRBD2|TRBV6-1|TRBJ2-1|few
TGTGCAGGGACTAGCGGGACCTACAATGAGCAGTTCTTC
CAGTSGTYNEQFF
>TRBD1|TRBV11-2|TRBJ2-7|.
TGTGCCAGCAGCAGTGGGACAGGGGGCCCGACGGGGGAGCAGTACTTC
CASSSGTGGPTGEQYF
>.|TRBV27|TRBJ2-1|.
TGTGCCAGCATAGGGGGGGGCTCCAATGAGCAGTTCTTC
CASIGGGSNEQFF
>.|TRBV9|TRBJ2-3|.
TGTGCCAGCAGCGTAGGCGGCAGGGGAGCAGATACGCAGTATTTT
CASSVGGRGADTQYF
>TRBD2|TRBV15|TRBJ2-3|.
TGTGCCACCAGCAGAGAAGCGGGGGCGGCAGATACGCAGTATTTT
CATSREAGAADTQYF
>TRBD2|TRBV27|TRBJ2-7|.
TGTGCCAGCAGTTCTCTAGCGGGTGCACCCTACGAGCAGTACTTC
CASSSLAGAPYEQYF
>.|TRBV7-9|TRBJ1-5|.
TGTGCCAGCAGCCCCGGAAGGGACTGGATTAGCAATCAGCCCCAGCATTTT
CASSPGRDWISNQPQHF
>.|TRBV5-1|TRBJ2-7|.
TGCGCCAGCAGCTTGGCGCCGAGTAGCTACGAGCAGTACTTC
CASSLAPSSYEQYF
>TRBD1|TRBV6-1|TRBJ1-1|.
TGTGCCAGCAGGAGGACAGGGGGCGCTTACACTGAAGCTTTCTTT
CASRRTGGAYTEAFF
>.|TRBV4-1|TRBJ1-2|.
TGCGCCAGCAGCCAAGTGACGGGATATGGCTACACCTTC
CASSQVTGYGYTF
>.|TRBV4-1|TRBJ1-1|.
TGCGCCAGCAGCCGCGCGGTCAACACTGAAGCTTTCTTT
CASSRAVNTEAFF
>.|TRBV29-1|TRBJ2-6|.
TGCAGCGTACTCTGGGGGGCCAACGTCCTGACTTTC
CSVLWGANVLTF
>.|TRBV2|TRBJ2-7|few
TGTGCCAGCAGTCGGGACATTGGGTACGAGCAGTACTTC
CASSRDIGYEQYF
>.|TRBV6-1|TRBJ2-1|.
TGTGCCAGCAGAGAGAGGGGGTTTGGCGATGAGCAGTTCTTC
CASRERGFGDEQFF
>.|TRBV28|TRBJ2-7|.
TGTGCCACCTCGGCAGGGACCTACGAGCAGTACTTC
CATSAGTYEQYF
>.|TRBV6-5|TRBJ2-7|.
TGTGCCAGCAGTTATGGCGACTCCCCCCCCTACGAGCAGTACTTC
CASSYGDSPPYEQYF
>TRBD2|TRBV10-3|TRBJ2-3|.
TGTGCCATCAGCGCGGGCGGGCGGGAGGGTTCCAAAGATACGCAGTATTTT
CAISAGGREGSKDTQYF
>TRBD1|TRBV18|TRBJ2-1|.
TGTGCCAGCTCACCAAGGACAGGAGGAGAAAACAATGAGCAGTTCTTC
CASSPRTGGENNEQFF
>TRBD1|TRBV10-3|TRBJ1-1|.
TGTGCCATCAGTGAGTCAAGGGACAGGAACACTGAAGCTTTCTTT
CAISESRDRNTEAFF
>.|TRBV5-1|TRBJ2-7|once
TGCGCCAGCAGCTTGGTACAGGAACCTTACGAGCAGTACTTC
CASSLVQEPYEQYF
>.|TRBV2|TRBJ1-5|few
TGTGCCAGCAGCTCCCCCCGTCTCAATCAGCCCCAGCATTTT
CASSSPRLNQPQHF
>.|TRBV5-1|TRBJ1-2|few
TGCGCCAGCAGCCAGACAGCTAACTATGGCTACACCTTC
CASSQTANYGYTF
>TRBD1|TRBV7-6|TRBJ1-2|.
TGTGCCAGCAGCGCGGGGACAGGGGGGAATGGGGGCTACACCTTC
CASSAGTGGNGGYTF
>.|TRBV5-4|TRBJ1-3|.
TGTGCCAGCAGCTTGGCCGGGGTGCGCGGAAACACCATATATTTT
CASSLAGVRGNTIYF
>.|TRBV2|TRBJ1-1|once
TGTGCCAGCAGTGACTCGGCAGGGTATTCCACTGAAGCTTTCTTT
CASSDSAGYSTEAFF